This T cell receptor (beta chain) was found in a study of monozygotic twins with inflammatory bowel disease. Overall study findings and caveats: Those with IBD had lower TCRbeta diversity (inverse Simpson) than their healthy co-twins did.

cDNA was made in eight separate reactions per sample. Via template switching, UMIs carrying a 6-nucleotide sample barcode were introduced. Reanalyzing the 5' RACE reads, TCRdb keeps one entry per CDR3 protein, without DNA. This sample contains around 230,000 distinct CDR3 sequences. The CDR3 length is 13 residues. Germline V gene lookup returns CDR1 MNHNY and CDR2 SVGAGI (reference sequence). As for this clonotype: Its specificity is not known.

This chain uses TRBV6-6 with TRBJ2-7. This clonotype originated in a human donor with ulcerative colitis or Crohn's disease, or a healthy co-twin of an affected twin (not recorded which). The sequenced sample was blood. The CDR3 reads CATTYSARYEQYF.